This T cell receptor beta chain was obtained from a study of shared clonotypes between healthy human individuals. V was pared by 4 bases and J by 3 bases, with 2 bases of the junction left unmatched. Germline CDR1 reads LNHDA; CDR2 reads SQIVND (reference sequence). The CDR3 spans 13 residues. Original methodology: ImmunoSEQ junction-only sequences lacked quality scores, so their filtering differed. Measured with immunoSEQ multiplex PCR; TCRdb has only the in-frame clones, and not every one. That table supplies the V and J calls and clone size; D and trimming were determined from the DNA. The table records 500,000 or so clones, more than 95% of them present only once.

The rearrangement joins TRBV19 to TRBJ1-2; 7 positions agree with TRBD1. The sequence derives from a woman in her twenties or thirties in good health. The sample was naive CD4+ T cells sorted from blood. As for subset: CD45RA+ positively selected. The CDR3 bases are TGTGCCAGTAGTAGGACAGGCGACTATGGCTACACCTTC. It codes for CASSRTGDYGYTF.